The 28 T cell receptor beta chains reported below all come from one sample, sequenced in a study of T cell responses to AZD1222 COVID-19 vaccine (dated by TCRdb to the early 2020s). The sample's time point label, in plain terms: baseline before first vaccination. Receptors were amplified or captured by the immunoSEQ multiplex PCR assay. TCRdb limited this immuneACCESS table to in-frame rearrangements with V and J called. A share of clones is missing; checked studies link under half to unresolved V genes, and the rest is unexplained. Counted in this sample were under 200,000 clones; roughly 92% of them appeared once. Of the sample, 1.6% falls within the top ten clones. This material consisted of peripheral blood, taken on day 0 of AZD1222 vaccination. Source of these receptors: an adult in good health.

This chain joins TRBV6-1 and TRBJ1-1; 7 nucleotides line up with TRBD1. Germline CDR1 and CDR2: MNHNS and SASEGT. This CDR3 region has 17 residues. V gave up 2 bases and J gave up 3 bases; unmatched junction bases: 12. The CDR3 DNA follows: TGTGCCAGCAGTGAACTGCTGACAGGGCTAGTAGACACTGAAGCTTTCTTT. It yields the protein CASSELLTGLVDTEAFF.

The chain joins TRBV30 to TRBJ1-5; D gene uncertain. V was shortened by 1 base and J by 9 bases, with 10 bases between the two germline ends. The CDR3 is 12 amino acids. CDR1 and CDR2 (germline): GTSNPN, SVGIG (reference sequence). In DNA form, the CDR3 reads TGTGCCTGGAGTGGAGGGTCAAGGCCCCAGCATTTT. Its translation is CAWSGGSRPQHF.

For this clone: Its ends do not fully match the called genes, so a read error is possible. The J gene is TRBJ2-1, the V gene TRBV7-2; 9 nucleotides agree with TRBD2. The CDR3 consists of 16 residues. The germline CDR1 and CDR2 sequences are SGHTA and FQGNSA. CDR3 sequence: CASNLAGASSYNEQFF. The CDR3 coding sequence is TGTGCCAGCAACTTAGCGGGGGCCAGCTCCTACAATGAGCAGTTCTTC.

The gene calls are TRBV11-3 and TRBJ1-3; 8 bases line up with TRBD1. CDR1 and CDR2 (germline): SGHNT, YENEEA. The CDR3 is made up of 17 amino acids. V lost 5 bases and J lost 0; bases outside the gene matches: 9. CDR3 bases: TGTGCCAGCAGCCCGCGACAGGGGCCGAGCTCTGGAAACACCATATATTTT. Protein sequence: CASSPRQGPSSGNTIYF.

The J gene is TRBJ2-1, the V gene TRBV11-1, with 7 bases identical to TRBD2. The CDR3 extends over 13 amino acids. With 6 bases clipped from V and 9 bases from J, the junction kept 8 bases outside the gene matches. The germline gives CDR1 SGHAT, CDR2 FQDESV (reference sequence). CDR3 in amino acids: CASRSSGRGEQFF. CDR3 nucleotides: TGTGCCAGCAGGTCTAGCGGCCGTGGTGAGCAGTTCTTC.

V is TRBV5-5 and J is TRBJ1-6; D unresolved. Germline CDR1 and CDR2: SGHKS and YYEKEE (reference sequence). Trimming removed 2 bases from V and 3 bases from J, with 9 bases in between. The length of the CDR3 is 15 residues. CDR3 protein: CASSLAQIYNSPLHF. CDR3 in DNA: TGTGCCAGCAGCTTAGCACAGATCTATAATTCACCCCTCCACTTT.

The chain combines TRBV30 with TRBJ1-5; D unresolved. V was pared by 3 bases and J by 0 bases, with 9 bases between. Germline loops: CDR1 GTSNPN, CDR2 SVGIG (reference sequence). The CDR3 is 14 residues long. The CDR3 loop is CAWRGGTSNQPQHF. As DNA, the CDR3 is TGTGCCTGGAGAGGTGGAACTAGCAATCAGCCCCAGCATTTT.

The chain uses TRBV29-1 and TRBJ2-5, with 8 positions matching TRBD2. Germline CDR1 and CDR2: SQVTM and ANQGSEA. The CDR3 consists of 13 residues. Trimming took 5 bases from V and 3 from J; bases not matched to a gene: 5. CDR3 nucleotides: TGCAGCGTTCATGCGGGAGGTGAAGAGACCCAGTACTTC. This translates into CSVHAGGEETQYF.

In this sample, this clone turned up once. The chain combines TRBV27 with TRBJ1-1; D is ambiguous. Trimming left V 3 bases short and J 1 base short, with 9 bases between. The CDR3 is 14 amino acids. Germline loops: CDR1 MNHEY, CDR2 SMNVEV (reference sequence). CDR3 amino acids: CASSLNSKNTEAFF. The DNA for the CDR3 is TGTGCCAGCAGTTTGAACAGTAAGAACACTGAAGCTTTCTTT.

This clone was counted once. This chain's CDR3 is CASSLIEGQSSYNEQFF. In DNA, the CDR3 is TGTGCCAGCAGCTTAATTGAGGGGCAGAGCTCCTACAATGAGCAGTTCTTC. The V call is TRBV7-9, the J call TRBJ2-1; D is tentatively TRBD1 or TRBD2 (5 bases each). Germline lookup yields CDR1 SEHNR and CDR2 FQNEAQ (reference sequence). The ends were cut back, 2 bases at V and 0 bases at J, with 14 bases in the middle. The CDR3 runs to 17 residues.

This chain joins TRBV18 and TRBJ1-2; tentatively, D is TRBD1 (6 bases). Germline values: CDR1 KGHSH, CDR2 LQKENI. The CDR3 spans 16 residues. V shed 3 bases and J shed 5 bases, with 19 bases lying between them. DNA for the CDR3: TGTGCCAGCTCACCGTGGGTAAGGGGAGGGGGATATGGCTACACCTTC. Residues: CASSPWVRGGGYGYTF.

The chain employs TRBV28 and TRBJ1-1; possibly TRBD1 for D (6 bases). Germline lookup yields CDR1 MDHEN and CDR2 SYDVKM. Trimming cost V 6 bases and J 5 bases, with 22 bases left between them. This CDR3 comprises 16 residues. CDR3 residues: CASRPTGTGRGTEAFF. Here the CDR3 DNA reads TGTGCCAGCAGACCCACCGGGACCGGAAGGGGGACTGAAGCTTTCTTT.

CDR3: CASSFVDTQYF. The CDR3 DNA is TGTGCCAGCAGCTTCGTCGATACGCAGTATTTT. This sequence joins TRBV6-2 or TRBV6-3 and TRBJ2-3; no clear D. Looked up from germline, CDR1 is MNHEY and CDR2 is SVGEGT. This CDR3 contains 11 residues. Trimming left V 6 bases short and J 6 bases short, with 7 bases between.

J is TRBJ2-2 and V is TRBV30; the D gene is possibly TRBD2 (5 bases). Germline CDR1 and CDR2: GTSNPN and SVGIG (reference sequence). The CDR3 extends over 12 amino acids. Trimming removed 4 bases from V and 7 bases from J, with 10 bases in between. CDR3 bases: TGTGCCTGGAATCGAGAGGGCGGGGAGCTGTTTTTT. Amino acid sequence: CAWNREGGELFF.

The V and J genes are TRBV25-1 and TRBJ1-2, with a possible D match to TRBD1 (5 bases). Between the trimmed V and J ends, which lost 8 bases and 5 bases, there was a span of 9 bases. This CDR3 spans 11 amino acids. Germline V CDR1 and CDR2: MGHDK, SYGVNS. DNA for the CDR3: TGTGCCAGCGGAAGGGGTTATGGCTACACCTTC. Its translation: CASGRGYGYTF.

The chain links TRBV2 to TRBJ1-2, with a possible D match to TRBD1 (6 bases). Trimming pared 8 bases from V and 7 bases from J, leaving 23 bases between. CDR3 length: 15 residues. The germline V gene has CDR1 SNHLY and CDR2 FYNNEI. In DNA, the CDR3 is TGTGCCAGCCACCCACGCGGGCAGGGGAGAGGTGGCTACACCTTC. Translating gives CASHPRGQGRGGYTF.

This clone showed up just once. The rearrangement joins TRBV5-1 to TRBJ1-1; D is ambiguous. Per germline, CDR1 SGHRS and CDR2 YFSETQ. The CDR3 runs 14 residues. Trimming shortened V by 1 base and J by 1 base, and 8 bases separated the two germline ends. CDR3 loop: CASSLNVPNTEAFF. Here the CDR3 DNA reads TGCGCCAGCAGCTTGAATGTCCCGAACACTGAAGCTTTCTTT.

The chain couples TRBV2 to TRBJ1-6, with 9 positions matching TRBD1. This CDR3 is 16 amino acids long. Germline trimming cut 6 bases from V and 0 bases from J; bases unmatched to any gene: 3. CDR1 is SNHLY, CDR2 FYNNEI, per germline. CDR3 sequence reads: CASSGTGSSYNSPLHF. In DNA, the CDR3 is TGTGCCAGCAGCGGGACAGGGAGCTCCTATAATTCACCCCTCCACTTT. The variable domain in full, completed from reference TRBV2 and TRBJ1-6, reads EPEVTQTPSHQVTQMGQEVILRCVPISNHLYFYWYRQILGQKVEFLVSFYNNEISEKSEIFDDQFSVERPDGSNFTLKIRSTKLEDSAMYFCASSGTGSSYNSPLHFGNGTRLTVT.

The chain uses TRBV11-2 and TRBJ1-4; 8 bases are a match to TRBD1. Trimming at V came to 6 bases and at J to 4 bases, leaving 16 bases not matched to a gene. The CDR3 spans 18 residues. The germline CDR1 and CDR2 sequences are SGHAT and FQNNGV. The CDR3 is CASSSGGQGAKFNEKLFF. The DNA of the CDR3 is TGTGCCAGCAGTTCCGGTGGGCAGGGGGCGAAATTTAATGAAAAACTGTTTTTT.

This clone has only a few counts. The chain combines TRBV5-1 with TRBJ1-6, with 10 bases lining up with TRBD1. The CDR3 covers 18 residues. Germline lookup yields CDR1 SGHRS and CDR2 YFSETQ. V trimming: 2 bases; J trimming: 1 base; junction bases outside the gene matches: 6. CDR3 sequence: CASSFRDRGNSYNSPLHF. CDR3 DNA sequence: TGCGCCAGCAGCTTTAGGGACAGGGGTAATTCCTATAATTCACCCCTCCACTTT.

The chain employs TRBV18 and TRBJ2-3; no reliable D call. Trimming cost V 3 bases and J 5 bases, with 12 bases left between them. The CDR3 has 14 amino acids. Germline V lookup: CDR1 KGHSH, CDR2 LQKENI. This chain's CDR3 is CASSPPGLRDTQYF. The CDR3 DNA sequence: TGTGCCAGCTCACCCCCTGGGTTGAGAGATACGCAGTATTTT.

This chain joins TRBV6-2 or TRBV6-3 and TRBJ1-5, with D possibly matching TRBD1 (5 bases). The CDR3 sequence is 16 residues long. Trimming cost V 6 bases and J 3 bases, with 18 bases left between them. Germline V gene lookup returns CDR1 MNHEY and CDR2 SVGEGT. CDR3 sequence: CASSPLLTASNQPQHF. The CDR3 coding sequence is TGTGCCAGCAGCCCTTTACTGACAGCTTCCAATCAGCCCCAGCATTTT.

The chain has TRBV11-3 and TRBJ2-1; unclear D gene. This CDR3 has 15 amino acids. Germline CDR1 and CDR2: SGHNT and YENEEA. The germline V and J ends were trimmed by 0 bases and 4 bases, with 10 bases remaining between them. The CDR3 coding sequence is TGTGCCAGCAGCTTAGATAGGGTGGGGTACAATGAGCAGTTCTTC. It is translated as CASSLDRVGYNEQFF. Full variable domain (missing parts from reference TRBV11-3 and TRBJ2-1): EAGVVQSPRYKIIEKKQPVAFWCNPISGHNTLYWYLQNLGQGPELLIRYENEEAVDDSQLPKDRFSAERLKGVDSTLKIQPAELGDSAVYLCASSLDRVGYNEQFFGPGTRLTVL.

A few counts support this clone. This rearrangement joins TRBV30 to TRBJ1-1; no clear D. CDR3 length: 13 amino acids. The germline V and J ends were trimmed by 0 bases and 1 base, with 6 bases remaining between them. Germline CDR1 GTSNPN, CDR2 SVGIG (reference sequence). The CDR3 is CAWSVQSNTEAFF. The CDR3 bases are TGTGCCTGGAGTGTACAGTCGAACACTGAAGCTTTCTTT.

The chain links TRBV19 to TRBJ2-7, with 11 positions matching TRBD2. This CDR3 spans 14 amino acids. CDR1 and CDR2 (germline): LNHDA, SQIVND (reference sequence). With 4 bases clipped from V and 4 bases from J, the junction kept 3 bases outside the gene matches. The CDR3 loop is CASSTTSGKYEQYF. The CDR3 DNA follows: TGTGCCAGTAGTACGACTAGCGGGAAGTACGAGCAGTACTTC.

The chain uses TRBV6-1 and TRBJ1-2; 7 nucleotides agree with TRBD1. CDR3 size: 16 residues. The junction had 13 bases not matched to a gene; V was cut back by 4 bases and J by 5 bases. Germline-derived CDR1 and CDR2 are MNHNS and SASEGT. CDR3 loop: CASSAIRTGVRYGYTF. The CDR3 DNA follows: TGTGCCAGCAGTGCAATTCGGACAGGAGTTCGGTATGGCTACACCTTC.

The genes are TRBV6-4 and TRBJ1-5, with D maybe TRBD1 (6 bases). Per the germline V gene, CDR1 is MRHNA and CDR2 is SNTAGT. Trimming cost V 9 bases and J 6 bases, with 27 bases left between them. This CDR3 spans 17 amino acids. DNA of the CDR3: TGTGCCAGTCCTCCGGGCCAGGGGAAGCTAAAGGCTCAGCCCCAGCATTTT. This sequence encodes CASPPGQGKLKAQPQHF.

This clone was recorded only once. The genes are TRBV3-1 (or the pseudogene TRBV3-2) and TRBJ2-7; TRBD1 aligns across 8 bases. CDR1 is LGHDT, CDR2 YNNKEL, per germline (reference sequence). This CDR3 has 15 amino acids. J was trimmed by 8 bases and V by 2 bases; bases with no gene match: 11. CDR3 in DNA: TGTGCCAGCAGCCAATTCTCTGCAGGGGGCGATAAGCAGTACTTC. This sequence encodes CASSQFSAGGDKQYF.